This T cell receptor (beta chain) was observed in a study of blood T cell repertoires in COVID-19. The CDR3 has 9 residues. Sequencing was performed with immunoSEQ multiplex PCR; in TCRdb, only in-frame clones are kept and a portion is missing. The data hold some 60,000 clones, with approximately 91% observed a single time. This TCR was recovered from a man between 60 and 70 years old with acute or convalescent COVID-19. The sequenced material came from peripheral blood. The chain links TRBV21-1 to TRBJ1-1; the listed D gene, TRBD1, was not tested against the DNA. TRBV21-1 constitutes a pseudogene. The CDR3 region has the DNA TGTGCTTCACAGGGGGAGGCTTTCTTT. Protein product: CASQGEAFF.